This T cell receptor (beta chain) was obtained from a study of T cells in localized non-small cell lung cancer. Overall study results and limits: Longer overall survival accompanied higher blood T cell density.

About this clone itself: Its specificity is not known.

Trimming took off 5 bases at V and 2 bases at J, with 16 bases between the two ends. Looked up from germline, CDR1 is MDHEN and CDR2 is SYDVKM. This CDR3 region has 16 residues. The data were produced by immunoSEQ multiplex PCR, yet TCRdb's version contains in-frame clones alone and is incomplete. The table lists 7,500 to 10,000 clones, 90% of them singletons. The rearrangement links TRBV28 to TRBJ1-3; tentative D call: TRBD1 (6 bases). The TCR was taken from a male donor aged 60 or older with stage III squamous cell lung carcinoma. Sequenced material: peripheral blood, taken before any cancer treatment. The CDR3 DNA reads as TGTGCCAGCAGTCCCGGCGGGGGCGGGACTGGAAACACCATATATTTT. It yields the protein CASSPGGGGTGNTIYF.